These 27 T cell receptor beta chains originate from one sample sequenced in a study of cytomegalovirus exposure and HLA in healthy donors. PCR involved 60 Vbeta and 13 Jbeta primers. Repertoires were generated with immunoSEQ multiplex PCR, while TCRdb's copy carries only in-frame clones and drops some. The data hold approximately 100,000 clones, with about two thirds observed a single time. Sequenced material: PBMCs. These receptors were collected from a human donor in good health.

The chain joins TRBV5-6 to TRBJ2-5, with 16 bases identical to TRBD2. CDR1 and CDR2 (germline): SGHDT, YYEEEE. Trimming cost V 10 bases and J 7 bases; bases outside gene matches: 16. The CDR3 is 17 residues long. CDR3 DNA sequence: TGTGCCTCCCAGGGACTAGCGGGGGGGCAATATCTGGGGACCCAGTACTTC. Protein product: CASQGLAGGQYLGTQYF.

For the CDR3, the DNA is TGCGCCCCCCCGGACAGGGGCCTTAAACAGCCCCAGCATTTT. It yields the protein CAPPDRGLKQPQHF. The chain has TRBV10-1 and TRBJ1-5; TRBD1 matches 9 bases. Germline trimming cut 11 bases from V and 7 bases from J; bases unmatched to any gene: 12. CDR1 and CDR2 from the germline V gene are WNHNN and SYGVQD (reference sequence). The CDR3 is made up of 14 amino acids.

This chain connects TRBV6-4 to TRBJ2-3, with D tentatively TRBD2 (6 bases). This CDR3 contains 13 residues. Per the germline V gene, CDR1 is MRHNA and CDR2 is SNTAGT. V lost 2 bases and J lost 8, with 11 bases in between. CDR3 DNA sequence: TGTGCCAGCAGTGACGAGCAGGGAGGTACGCAGTATTTT. Protein: CASSDEQGGTQYF.

The chain links TRBV4-3 to TRBJ1-4; 10 bases map to TRBD1. Per germline, CDR1 LGHNA and CDR2 YSLEER. The CDR3 loop spans 16 amino acids. With V trimmed by 1 base and J by 5 bases, 4 bases remained unmatched. The DNA of the CDR3 is TGCGCCAGCAGCCAAGCAGGGACAGGGGCAAATGAAAAACTGTTTTTT. As protein: CASSQAGTGANEKLFF.

The chain joins TRBV10-3 to TRBJ1-2, with D perhaps matching TRBD1 (6 bases). Per germline, CDR1 ENHRY and CDR2 SYGVKD. V lost 4 bases, J lost 1 base, and 13 bases lay in between. The CDR3 sequence is 15 residues long. CDR3 sequence reads: CAISVTQDSNYGYTF. The DNA of the CDR3 is TGTGCCATCAGTGTGACCCAGGACAGTAACTATGGCTACACCTTC.

J is TRBJ2-1 and V is TRBV5-5, with D possibly TRBD2 on 6 matching bases. Per the germline V gene, CDR1 is SGHKS and CDR2 is YYEKEE (reference sequence). V lost 4 bases, J lost 1 base, and 12 bases lay in between. The CDR3 contains 15 residues. In DNA form, the CDR3 reads TGTGCCAGCAGCATCTTGGGAGGTTCCTACAATGAGCAGTTCTTC. It is translated as CASSILGGSYNEQFF.

This clone was observed a few times. This chain joins TRBV19 and TRBJ2-1, with 8 bases matching TRBD2. The CDR3 loop spans 15 amino acids. V lost 10 bases to trimming and J lost 6 bases; unmatched junction nucleotides: 14. Germline CDR1 and CDR2: LNHDA and SQIVND (reference sequence). CDR3 residues: CATSIRGTRANEQFF. DNA of the CDR3: TGTGCCACCTCGATTAGGGGGACTAGGGCCAATGAGCAGTTCTTC. The variable domain in full, completed from reference TRBV19 and TRBJ2-1, reads DGGITQSPKYLFRKEGQNVTLSCEQNLNHDAMYWYRQDPGQGLRLIYYSQIVNDFQKGDIAEGYSVSREKKESFPLTVTSAQKNPTAFYLCATSIRGTRANEQFFGPGTRLTVL.

The V gene is TRBV5-6, the J gene TRBJ2-3; 14 bases are a match to TRBD2. Trimming cost V 0 bases and J 5 bases; bases outside gene matches: 11. The CDR3 has 19 amino acids. CDR1 SGHDT and CDR2 YYEEEE come from the germline V gene. CDR3 nucleotides: TGTGCCAGCAGCTTGGGGCCCCCTGGACTAGCGGGGGGCGGAGATACGCAGTATTTT. Translating it yields CASSLGPPGLAGGGDTQYF.

The sample holds a few counts of this clone. The chain uses TRBV15 and TRBJ1-2; perhaps TRBD1 as D (6 bases). Per germline, CDR1 LNHNV and CDR2 YYDKDF (reference sequence). This CDR3 has 15 residues. Deletions cut 3 bases from V and 0 bases from J, with 11 bases between. The CDR3 reads CATSRGTFTNYGYTF. In DNA form, the CDR3 reads TGTGCCACCAGCAGGGGGACATTTACTAACTATGGCTACACCTTC.

The chain carries TRBV5-1 and TRBJ2-5, with D possibly TRBD2 on 5 matching bases. Trimming removed 1 base from V and 3 bases from J, with 7 bases in between. The germline V gene encodes CDR1 SGHRS and CDR2 YFSETQ. This CDR3 is 13 amino acids long. The CDR3 DNA follows: TGCGCCAGCAGCTTGCCAGCGGAAGAGACCCAGTACTTC. Amino acids: CASSLPAEETQYF.

The chain has TRBV11-3 and TRBJ2-7; tentative D call: TRBD2 (5 bases). Germline values: CDR1 SGHNT, CDR2 YENEEA. Trimming took 2 bases from V and 0 from J, leaving 11 bases between them. This CDR3 has 15 amino acids. CDR3 nucleotides: TGTGCCAGCAGCTTACACTCACTAGGCTCCTACGAGCAGTACTTC. Its protein product is CASSLHSLGSYEQYF.

CDR3 amino acids: CASSWGQGADGYTF. The CDR3 nucleotides are TGCGCCAGCAGCTGGGGACAGGGGGCCGATGGCTACACCTTC. The chain couples TRBV5-1 to TRBJ1-2, with 12 nucleotides matching TRBD1. Unmatched junction bases numbered 3, after V lost 3 bases and J lost 6 bases. The germline V gene encodes CDR1 SGHRS and CDR2 YFSETQ. The CDR3 runs 14 residues.

The chain carries TRBV25-1 and TRBJ2-5; 7 positions match TRBD1. Germline V CDR1 and CDR2: MGHDK, SYGVNS. The CDR3 spans 14 residues. Trimming at V came to 4 bases and at J to 1 base, leaving 3 bases not matched to a gene. CDR3 in amino acids: CASSGGTAQETQYF. In DNA form, the CDR3 reads TGTGCCAGCAGTGGGGGGACAGCCCAAGAGACCCAGTACTTC.

This chain connects TRBV4-3 to TRBJ1-1; no firm D call. Trimming removed 4 bases from V and 4 bases from J, with 10 bases in between. The CDR3 length is 13 residues. CDR1 and CDR2 from the germline V gene are LGHNA and YSLEER. The CDR3 spells CASSPELGTEAFF. CDR3 bases: TGCGCCAGCAGCCCCGAGCTTGGCACTGAAGCTTTCTTT.

This rearrangement joins TRBV11-3 to TRBJ2-2, with 7 bases lining up with TRBD1. The junction had 1 base not matched to a gene; V was cut back by 0 bases and J by 0 bases. Germline values: CDR1 SGHNT, CDR2 YENEEA. The CDR3 runs to 16 residues. The CDR3 DNA follows: TGTGCCAGCAGCTTAGAGGGACAGACGAACACCGGGGAGCTGTTTTTT. This codes for CASSLEGQTNTGELFF.

J is TRBJ2-1 and V is TRBV4-1, with 9 bases lining up with TRBD1. The germline V gene has CDR1 MGHRA and CDR2 YSYEKL. The CDR3 has 16 amino acids. V was clipped by 1 base and J by 4 bases; unmatched bases: 5. CDR3 in amino acids: CASSQGAGTGYNEQFF. As DNA, the CDR3 is TGCGCCAGCAGCCAAGGGGCGGGGACAGGGTACAATGAGCAGTTCTTC.

V and J are TRBV7-9 and TRBJ1-3; no firm D call. The CDR3 is made up of 14 amino acids. The germline V gene encodes CDR1 SEHNR and CDR2 FQNEAQ (reference sequence). Trimming pared 5 bases from V and 3 bases from J, leaving 11 bases between. DNA for the CDR3: TGTGCCAGCAGCCTTAAGGGAGATGGAAACACCATATATTTT. Residues: CASSLKGDGNTIYF.

The chain recombines TRBV19 with TRBJ1-5; TRBD1 matches at 8 bases. Germline V gives CDR1 LNHDA, CDR2 SQIVND (reference sequence). The CDR3 contains 17 residues. J was trimmed by 3 bases and V by 0 bases; bases with no gene match: 7. CDR3 sequence reads: CASSIETTGVTNQPQHF. In DNA, the CDR3 is TGTGCCAGTAGTATAGAGACGACAGGGGTGACCAATCAGCCCCAGCATTTT.

V is TRBV18 and J is TRBJ2-2; 9 positions agree with TRBD1. This CDR3 has 15 amino acids. Trimming removed 6 bases from V and 4 bases from J; junction bases left unmatched: 6. Looked up from germline, CDR1 is KGHSH and CDR2 is LQKENI. CDR3 loop: CASSLDRGVTGELFF. The DNA of the CDR3 is TGTGCCAGCTCCCTTGACAGGGGGGTCACCGGGGAGCTGTTTTTT. The full variable domain, in which reference TRBV18 and TRBJ2-2 provide the parts outside the CDR3, is NAGVMQNPRHLVRRRGQEARLRCSPMKGHSHVYWYRQLPEEGLKFMVYLQKENIIDESGMPKERFSAEFPKEGPSILRIQQVVRGDSAAYFCASSLDRGVTGELFFGEGSRLTVL.

The rearrangement links TRBV7-3 to TRBJ2-7, with TRBD1 identical over 8 bases. J was trimmed by 6 bases and V by 3 bases; bases with no gene match: 10. Germline loops: CDR1 SGHTA, CDR2 FQGTGA. The CDR3 covers 15 residues. The CDR3 nucleotides are TGTGCCAGCAGCTTTCTCGGCCAGGGGGCTGGCGAGCAGTACTTC. It yields the protein CASSFLGQGAGEQYF.

The V gene is TRBV6-5, the J gene TRBJ2-5; TRBD1 matches 7 bases. The closer fit of TRBJ2-7 to the DNA end suggests the J call may be wrong. Per germline, CDR1 MNHEY and CDR2 SVGAGI. The CDR3 sequence is 13 residues long. The CDR3 nucleotides read TGTGCCAGCGCGACAGGGAACAGCTACGAGCAGTACTTC. The encoded protein is CASATGNSYEQYF.

V gene TRBV11-2 combines with J gene TRBJ2-7; perhaps TRBD2 as D (5 bases). The CDR3 spans 14 residues. With 8 bases removed from V and 2 bases from J, the gap between germline ends came to 16 bases. Per the germline V gene, CDR1 is SGHAT and CDR2 is FQNNGV. The CDR3 loop reads CASALTFGAYEQYF. The CDR3, as DNA: TGTGCCAGCGCCTTGACCTTCGGGGCCTACGAGCAGTACTTC.

Remarks on this clone: The junction differs from germline at one of its ends, possibly a read error. V and J are TRBV18 and TRBJ2-5; unclear D gene. The CDR3 runs to 13 residues. Germline V lookup: CDR1 KGHSH, CDR2 LQKENI. The CDR3 nucleotides read TGTGCCAGCCCACCCTCGTACCAAGAGACCCAGTACTTC. Protein: CASPPSYQETQYF.

The V and J genes are TRBV4-3 and TRBJ2-2, with TRBD2 as a possible D gene (6 bases). This CDR3 has 17 residues. Looked up from germline, CDR1 is LGHNA and CDR2 is YSLEER. V was shortened by 0 bases and J by 1 base, with 12 bases between the two germline ends. The CDR3: CASSQDRGLLNTGELFF. CDR3 bases: TGCGCCAGCAGCCAAGATCGGGGACTGCTGAACACCGGGGAGCTGTTTTTT.

The genes are TRBV5-1 and TRBJ2-7; no clear D gene. CDR3 size: 13 residues. Germline V gene sequence: CDR1 SGHRS, CDR2 YFSETQ. Trimming shortened V by 1 base and J by 2 bases, and 7 bases separated the two germline ends. Here the CDR3 reads CASSLTETYEQYF. The CDR3 DNA is TGCGCCAGCAGCTTGACGGAGACCTACGAGCAGTACTTC.

This chain connects TRBV4-3 to TRBJ1-2; possible D gene TRBD1, 5 bases. The germline V gene encodes CDR1 LGHNA and CDR2 YSLEER. V dropped 1 base and J dropped 8 bases, with 17 bases sitting between them. This CDR3 is 15 amino acids long. The CDR3 nucleotides read TGCGCCAGCAGCCAAGGCGCCAGGGCAAAGGTGGGCTACACCTTC. This encodes CASSQGARAKVGYTF.

V is TRBV29-1 and J is TRBJ1-5, with D possibly being TRBD1 (5 bases). Per germline, CDR1 SQVTM and CDR2 ANQGSEA. The length of the CDR3 is 13 residues. V gave up 7 bases and J gave up 5 bases, with 15 bases separating them. The CDR3 bases are TGCAGCGCCCTGACTCGGGGGGATCAGCCCCAGCATTTT. It is translated as CSALTRGDQPQHF.